This T cell receptor (beta chain) was sequenced in a study of T cell repertoires in cytomegalovirus infection. Study at large: Public TCR beta signatures indicated both CMV infection and matching HLA type. Study-level points and caveats: Carriage of CMV together with the relevant HLA was identifiable through cumulative public TCR beta family frequency. CMV-specific TCR beta clonotypes restricted by HLA-C dominated the ex vivo response.

Germline V gene sequence: CDR1 MNHEY, CDR2 SVGAGI. The V end was cut by 0 bases, the J end by 0 bases, with 29 bases between. The CDR3 extends over 22 amino acids. Note on this clonotype: What it binds is unknown.

One entry per CDR3 protein results from TCRdb running MiXCR on the reads. This sample has roughly 200,000 distinct CDR3 sequences, with about a sixth found just once. The V call is TRBV6-5, the J call TRBJ1-1, with no clear D. This receptor was obtained from a human donor in good health (CMV status not recorded). Some clones in this sample may be carry-over from other donors' samples. Sequenced input: CD8+ T cells from PBMCs. Here the CDR3 DNA reads TGTGCCAGCAGTTACTCAGCTTACTCCCATCGGGCCGAAAACCCGATGAACACTGAAGCTTTCTTT. Translating gives CASSYSAYSHRAENPMNTEAFF.